Listed below are T cell receptor beta chains from one sample, sequenced in a study of T cell repertoires in cytomegalovirus infection. TCRdb analysed the reads with MiXCR anew, one entry per CDR3 protein. The table has 600,000 to 700,000 distinct CDR3 sequences, around 31% seen once; the top ten hold 18%. No antigens are known for them. The source was cultured PBMCs, collected from culture after CMV antigen stimulation. Every receptor here comes from a human donor in good health (CMV status not recorded). Some clones in this sample may be carry-over from other donors' samples. Both conserved end residues are part of each CDR3. Fields, in order: CDR3 protein, CDR3 DNA, V gene, clone size, D gene, J gene. D genes are given only for firm matches. Clone size appears in some rows only: once, few, many, or a class for an expanded clone.

CDR3 protein: CASSTEDPLRDRMEETQYF
CDR3 DNA: TGTGCCAGCAGTACCGAAGACCCCCTCCGGGACAGAATGGAGGAGACCCAGTACTTC
V gene: TRBV28
clone size: NA
D gene: TRBD1
J gene: TRBJ2-5

CDR3 protein: CASFDGVRGYGYTF
CDR3 DNA: TGTGCCAGCTTTGACGGGGTTCGGGGCTATGGCTACACCTTC
V gene: TRBV6-2/TRBV6-3
clone size: NA
D gene: NA
J gene: TRBJ1-2

CDR3 protein: CAIGDRVGTEAFF
CDR3 DNA: TGTGCCATTGGAGACAGGGTGGGCACTGAAGCTTTCTTT
V gene: TRBV19
clone size: NA
D gene: TRBD1
J gene: TRBJ1-1

CDR3 protein: CASSLARRSPLHF
CDR3 DNA: TGTGCCAGCAGTTTAGCGCGCAGATCACCCCTCCACTTT
V gene: TRBV12-3/TRBV12-4
clone size: NA
D gene: NA
J gene: TRBJ1-6

CDR3 protein: CASSSLFPDRGFYGYTF
CDR3 DNA: TGTGCCAGTAGCTCCCTTTTTCCGGACAGGGGATTCTATGGCTACACCTTC
V gene: TRBV19
clone size: NA
D gene: TRBD1
J gene: TRBJ1-2

CDR3 protein: CASSSSRLPEVDEQFF
CDR3 DNA: TGTGCCAGCTCCTCCTCCCGGCTCCCCGAGGTGGATGAGCAGTTCTTC
V gene: TRBV28
clone size: few
D gene: NA
J gene: TRBJ2-1

CDR3 protein: CASSGPWGAGSPLHF
CDR3 DNA: TGTGCCAGCAGTGGACCTTGGGGGGCTGGATCACCCCTCCACTTT
V gene: TRBV6-5
clone size: NA
D gene: NA
J gene: TRBJ1-6

CDR3 protein: CASIESREATEAFF
CDR3 DNA: TGTGCCAGCATCGAATCCCGCGAGGCCACTGAAGCTTTCTTT
V gene: TRBV7-2
clone size: few
D gene: NA
J gene: TRBJ1-1

CDR3 protein: CASREGQGFGEQYF
CDR3 DNA: TGTGCCAGCAGAGAAGGACAGGGGTTTGGCGAGCAGTACTTC
V gene: TRBV2
clone size: few
D gene: TRBD1
J gene: TRBJ2-7

CDR3 protein: CASSLDAGADTQYF
CDR3 DNA: TGTGCCAGCAGCTTAGATGCGGGTGCAGATACGCAGTATTTT
V gene: TRBV7-4
clone size: NA
D gene: NA
J gene: TRBJ2-3

CDR3 protein: CASSGTTANTGELFF
CDR3 DNA: TGTGCCAGCAGCGGAACGACAGCGAACACCGGGGAGCTGTTTTTT
V gene: TRBV9
clone size: NA
D gene: NA
J gene: TRBJ2-2

CDR3 protein: CASSFLGLAGDIQYF
CDR3 DNA: TGTGCCAGCAGTTTTTTGGGACTAGCTGGGGACATTCAGTACTTC
V gene: TRBV28
clone size: few
D gene: TRBD2
J gene: TRBJ2-4

CDR3 protein: CSARVSGRETQYF
CDR3 DNA: TGCAGTGCTAGAGTAAGCGGCAGGGAGACCCAGTACTTC
V gene: TRBV20-1
clone size: NA
D gene: NA
J gene: TRBJ2-5

CDR3 protein: CASKSGTALNEKLFF
CDR3 DNA: TGTGCCAGTAAATCCGGGACAGCTCTTAATGAAAAACTGTTTTTT
V gene: TRBV19
clone size: NA
D gene: TRBD1
J gene: TRBJ1-4

CDR3 protein: CASRGDGRDQPQHF
CDR3 DNA: TGTGCCAGCAGGGGAGATGGACGGGATCAGCCCCAGCATTTT
V gene: TRBV2
clone size: NA
D gene: NA
J gene: TRBJ1-5

CDR3 protein: CASSSAGGANEQFF
CDR3 DNA: TGTGCCAGCAGCTCAGCGGGAGGGGCCAATGAGCAGTTCTTC
V gene: TRBV7-6
clone size: NA
D gene: TRBD2
J gene: TRBJ2-1

CDR3 protein: CASNRGGWETQYF
CDR3 DNA: TGTGCCAGCAATCGGGGGGGATGGGAGACCCAGTACTTC
V gene: TRBV2
clone size: NA
D gene: TRBD2
J gene: TRBJ2-5

CDR3 protein: CASSLVYSDPQLFF
CDR3 DNA: TGTGCCAGCAGCTTAGTGTACTCCGATCCCCAGCTGTTTTTT
V gene: TRBV7-8
clone size: NA
D gene: NA
J gene: TRBJ2-2

CDR3 protein: CASSLHSGSGGANVLTF
CDR3 DNA: TGTGCCAGCAGCCTTCACAGCGGGAGTGGTGGGGCCAACGTCCTGACTTTC
V gene: TRBV7-2
clone size: NA
D gene: TRBD2
J gene: TRBJ2-6

CDR3 protein: CASSTSRGYNEQFF
CDR3 DNA: TGTGCCAGCAGCACCTCGAGGGGTTACAATGAGCAGTTCTTC
V gene: TRBV7-8
clone size: NA
D gene: NA
J gene: TRBJ2-1

CDR3 protein: CSARWSVSSGGAALNEQFF
CDR3 DNA: TGCAGTGCTAGATGGTCTGTCAGTAGCGGGGGGGCGGCGTTAAATGAGCAGTTCTTC
V gene: TRBV20-1
clone size: NA
D gene: TRBD2
J gene: TRBJ2-1

CDR3 protein: CASTRGPLQGSRYEQYF
CDR3 DNA: TGTGCCAGCACCCGGGGACCGTTACAGGGATCCCGATACGAGCAGTACTTC
V gene: TRBV6-2/TRBV6-3
clone size: NA
D gene: NA
J gene: TRBJ2-7

CDR3 protein: CASSTAPWTSPDLKKLFF
CDR3 DNA: TGTGCCAGTAGTACCGCCCCCTGGACAAGTCCTGATCTGAAAAAACTGTTTTTT
V gene: TRBV19
clone size: NA
D gene: NA
J gene: TRBJ1-4

CDR3 protein: CASSREGNLYNEQFF
CDR3 DNA: TGTGCCAGCAGCCGTGAGGGAAATCTGTACAATGAGCAGTTCTTC
V gene: TRBV7-9
clone size: few
D gene: NA
J gene: TRBJ2-1

CDR3 protein: CASSSLTETQYF
CDR3 DNA: TGTGCCAGCAGCTCGCTTACAGAGACCCAGTACTTC
V gene: TRBV7-9
clone size: NA
D gene: NA
J gene: TRBJ2-5

CDR3 protein: CSARGQNTGELFF
CDR3 DNA: TGCAGTGCTAGGGGACAGAACACCGGGGAGCTGTTTTTT
V gene: TRBV20-1
clone size: few
D gene: NA
J gene: TRBJ2-2

CDR3 protein: CSASPWDRGSYEQYF
CDR3 DNA: TGCAGCGCCTCCCCATGGGACAGGGGTTCCTACGAGCAGTACTTC
V gene: TRBV20-1
clone size: NA
D gene: TRBD1
J gene: TRBJ2-7

CDR3 protein: CASRQTGTDTQYF
CDR3 DNA: TGTGCCAGCAGGCAAACCGGCACAGATACGCAGTATTTT
V gene: TRBV27
clone size: once
D gene: NA
J gene: TRBJ2-3

CDR3 protein: CASSYTDQYNEQFF
CDR3 DNA: TGTGCCAGCAGTTACACCGACCAATACAATGAGCAGTTCTTC
V gene: TRBV6-5
clone size: NA
D gene: NA
J gene: TRBJ2-1